This T cell receptor beta chain emerged from a study of OX40 agonist ivuxolimab in advanced cancers. About the study as a whole: Ivuxolimab was a fully human IgG2 agonistic monoclonal antibody targeting the costimulatory receptor OX40 (CD134). Patients were allowed to have had prior anti-PD-1, anti-PD-L1 or anti-CTLA-4 therapy, and around 40% of the dose-escalation patients had previously received checkpoint inhibitors. In the dose-escalation cohort, 70% to 90% of patients were male, and the mean age was 60 years with a range of roughly 20 to 85. Peripheral TCRbeta sequencing aimed to test whether ivuxolimab altered TCR sequence diversity and caused clonal T-cell expansion. Partial responses were achieved by three dose-escalation patients, of whom one had hepatocellular carcinoma and two had cutaneous melanoma. Of the roughly 51 patients in dose escalation, some 20 had hepatocellular carcinoma, about 15 had melanoma, 9 had renal cell carcinoma and 9 had head and neck cancer. Intravenous ivuxolimab was administered to patients every 2 weeks at six dose levels: 0.01, 0.1, 0.3, 1.5, 3 and 10 mg/kg. The monotherapy dose-escalation portion (N of about 50 patients) of the phase I ivuxolimab trial is reported in the paper.

Genomic DNA was isolated from the sorted cells so that the TCRbeta CDR3 region could be sequenced. The immunoSEQ Assay was used for sequencing of TCRbeta CDR3 regions. In TCRdb, the immuneACCESS table is reduced to in-frame sequences with V and J assigned. These tables do not hold every clone; where another copy was compared, an unresolved V gene accounts for under half, and the others remain unexplained. A total of around 56,000 clones appear in this sample, roughly 90% of them only once. The ten most abundant clones make up 1.3% to 1.5% of the sample. As concerns this clone: What antigen it recognizes has not been identified. Base-call qualities are not available, and no considerably larger clone is one nucleotide away.

From the cysteine through the phenylalanine, the CDR3 covers 14 amino acids. The DNA shown is the 42-base CDR3, in frame from base 1. The germline ends are 6 bases apart after V is trimmed by 0 bases and J by 0 bases. CDR1 and CDR2 (SGDLS, YYNGEE) derive from the germline V gene. Patients with a history of autoimmune disease or receiving systemic immunosuppression were excluded from the trial. Peripheral blood for TCR sequencing was collected from all dose cohorts at baseline, on cycle 4 day 1, and on cycle 7 day 1. Samples were obtained from an open-label, multicenter, first-in-human phase I dose-escalation trial of ivuxolimab. Adults with locally advanced or metastatic melanoma, renal cell carcinoma, hepatocellular carcinoma or head and neck squamous cell carcinoma were enrolled in the trial. CD4+ and CD8+ T cells were sorted separately from peripheral blood before TCR sequencing. The study at large found these results: The antigen specificity of the peripheral T cells that underwent clonal expansion was not determined. At doses from 0.1 to 3.0 mg/kg, clonal expansion was seen in both CD4+ and CD8+ blood T cells between baseline and week 6. In partial responders in the 0.1-3.0 mg/kg groups, normalized peripheral clonal expansion was found to be among the lowest, especially among CD8+ T cells. After ivuxolimab, CD8+ T cells had more expanded clones than CD4+ T cells on average. Low levels of normalized T-cell clonal expansion were also seen in some patients who did not respond.

Recombination linked TRBV9 to TRBJ2-5; the best D guess is TRBD1, with 6 bases matching. The starting material was CD4+ or CD8+ T cells sorted from blood, obtained in a trial of the OX40 agonist ivuxolimab. This clonotype was obtained from an adult with an advanced solid tumor such as melanoma, head and neck, liver or kidney cancer. Here the CDR3 is given as CASSVGTDQETQYF. The bases read TGTGCCAGCAGCGTAGGGACAGACCAAGAGACCCAGTACTTC.